This record covers a single TCR beta chain. Germline-derived CDR1 and CDR2 are LNHDA and SQIVND (reference sequence). CDR3 length: 15 amino acids. Trimming cost V 0 bases and J 6 bases, with 14 bases left between them. Regarding time point: baseline pretreatment blood. Noted treatment: 15 Gy SBRT to primary tumor, nephrectomy 4 weeks later. The data are from a study of radiation and T cells in renal cell carcinoma. Here immunoSEQ multiplex PCR was the method, and the copy in TCRdb shows in-frame clones only, minus some. The sample includes some 110,000 clones, 82% seen only once; the top ten take around 3%.

V and J are TRBV19 and TRBJ1-2; D unclear. The sequence came from an older woman with renal cell carcinoma. The material sequenced was blood, taken from a patient whose treatment included radiotherapy and nephrectomy. In DNA form, the CDR3 reads TGTGCCAGTAGTATAGATCACAAGGAACGTCATGGCTACACCTTC. Translated: CASSIDHKERHGYTF.